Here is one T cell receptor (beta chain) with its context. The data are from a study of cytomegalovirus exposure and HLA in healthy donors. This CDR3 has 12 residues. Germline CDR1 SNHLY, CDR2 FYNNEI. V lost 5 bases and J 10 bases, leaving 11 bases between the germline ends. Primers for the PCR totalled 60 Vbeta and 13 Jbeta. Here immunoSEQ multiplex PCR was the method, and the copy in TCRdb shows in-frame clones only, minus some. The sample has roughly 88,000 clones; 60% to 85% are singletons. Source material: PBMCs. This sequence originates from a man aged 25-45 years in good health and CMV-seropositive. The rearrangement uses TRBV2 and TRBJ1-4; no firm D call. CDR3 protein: CASSLTPGKLFF. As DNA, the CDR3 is TGTGCCAGCAGTTTAACCCCCGGAAAACTGTTTTTT.